The text below deals with one TCR beta chain. Trimming shortened V by 5 bases and J by 7 bases, and 27 bases separated the two germline ends. The CDR3 sequence is 17 residues long. Germline V gives CDR1 LNHDA, CDR2 SQIVND (reference sequence). The sample is drawn from a study of blood T cell repertoires in COVID-19. Whole-study context: Samples taken during acute and convalescent COVID-19 were collected in the United States, Italy and Spain. PBMCs, B-cell-depleted T cells, or T cells were the source of the cDNA or gDNA that made up the material.

Original handling: Nucleated cell number was recorded as an estimate derived from reference gene primer amplification. This table comes from immunoSEQ multiplex PCR, and its TCRdb copy is limited to in-frame clones, with some not included. The V and J calls and clone size were taken over from that table, and D and trimming were inferred from the DNA. The sample includes 35,000 to 50,000 clones, more than 70% of them seen just once. The receptor's source is a human donor in a cohort sampled during active COVID-19. V and J are TRBV19 and TRBJ2-7; D may be TRBD1 (6 bases). The specimen was peripheral blood. CDR3 residues: CASSARTGTTSQGEQYF. CDR3 bases: TGTGCCAGTAGTGCAAGGACCGGGACAACCTCACAAGGGGAGCAGTACTTC.